This passage covers 7 T cell receptor beta chains from one sample sequenced in a study of glioma-infiltrating T cells. Amplification of TCR alpha and beta CDR3 regions from RNA used iRepertoire nested multiplex PCR. TCRdb independently ran MiXCR on the multiplex PCR reads; one entry per CDR3 protein. This table has approximately 130,000 distinct CDR3 sequences, 24% appearing once. The source material was glioma tissue, nonneoplastic brain tissue, or PBMCs (not recorded which). The receptors originated from a human donor with low-grade glioma or glioblastoma, undergoing nonglioma brain surgery, or in good health (not recorded which).

This clonotype was recorded a few times. This sequence joins TRBV7-9 and TRBJ2-5; unclear D gene. This CDR3 spans 15 amino acids. The germline V and J ends were trimmed by 1 base and 4 bases, with 13 bases remaining between them. CDR1 and CDR2 from the germline V gene are SEHNR and FQNEAQ (reference sequence). This chain's CDR3 is CASSLGRATRETQYF. CDR3 in DNA: TGTGCCAGCAGCTTAGGAAGGGCCACTCGAGAGACCCAGTACTTC.

A few counts support this clonotype. Germline and junction disagree at one end, which may indicate a read error. V is TRBV27 and J is TRBJ2-3; D may correspond to TRBD1 or TRBD2 (6 bases each). This CDR3 is built from 15 residues. Germline CDR1 and CDR2: MNHEY and SMNVEV (reference sequence). The CDR3 DNA follows: TGTGCCAGCAGTTTACCGATCGGGGGCCGGCATACGCGGTATTTT. Translated, it gives CASSLPIGGRHTRYF.

The CDR3 sequence: CASSLRKTGGTDTQYF. CDR3 nucleotide sequence: TGCGCCAGCAGCTTGAGAAAGACAGGGGGCACAGATACGCAGTATTTT. The V call is TRBV4-1, the J call TRBJ2-3; 8 bases line up with TRBD1. CDR3 length equals 16 residues. CDR1 MGHRA and CDR2 YSYEKL come from the germline V gene. V lost 5 bases and J lost 1; bases outside the gene matches: 8.

Concerning this clonotype: A read error may account for a junction end that differs from germline. The genes are TRBV6-5 and TRBJ2-5; D is possibly TRBD1 or TRBD2 (6 bases each). The germline V gene encodes CDR1 MNHEY and CDR2 SVGAGI. This CDR3 contains 15 residues. CDR3 sequence reads: CASGYLRGPGETQYF. CDR3 DNA sequence: TGTGCCAGCGGTTACCTTCGGGGGCCCGGGGAGACCCAGTACTTC.

The CDR3 loop is CASSLKVSPSTYNSPLHF. The DNA for the CDR3 is TGCGCCAGCAGCTTGAAAGTAAGTCCTAGCACCTATAATTCACCCCTCCACTTT. The chain links TRBV5-1 to TRBJ1-6, with no clear D. The CDR3 extends over 18 amino acids. Germline loops: CDR1 SGHRS, CDR2 YFSETQ. With 1 base removed from V and 2 bases from J, the gap between germline ends came to 16 bases.

This clonotype was counted many times. A junction end diverges from the germline sequence, so it may reflect a read error. The rearrangement uses TRBV6-1 and TRBJ1-4, with D unclear. Germline CDR1 MNHNS, CDR2 SASEGT. The length of the CDR3 is 13 residues. The CDR3 sequence: CASTEGIDEKLFF. The CDR3 nucleotides are TGTGCCAGCACTGAAGGGATCGATGAAAAACTGTTTTTT.

V and J are TRBV7-2 and TRBJ2-2, with a weak D call TRBD1 (5 bases). Germline assignment: CDR1 SGHTA and CDR2 FQGNSA. CDR3 length equals 13 residues. Trimming stripped 5 bases from V and 12 bases from J, with 16 bases between. The CDR3: CASSRGREGKLFF. CDR3 DNA: TGTGCCAGCAGCAGAGGCAGGGAAGGGAAGCTGTTTTTT.